Each of the 32 T cell receptor beta chains below was sequenced from the same sample in a study of patients and donors after allogeneic stem cell transplantation. TCRdb passed the RT-PCR reads through MiXCR, listing each CDR3 protein once. This table has 84,000 or so distinct CDR3 sequences, about 48% appearing once. The sample taken for sequencing was blood, either unsorted or a sorted T cell fraction (not recorded which). Every receptor here comes from a human donor who was either an allogeneic HSCT recipient or a stem cell or donor lymphocyte infusion donor (not recorded which). It is not recorded whose cells these are; they may come from a transplant donor.

V gene TRBV4-1 combines with J gene TRBJ1-1, with a possible D match to TRBD1 (6 bases). Looked up from germline, CDR1 is MGHRA and CDR2 is YSYEKL. Between the trimmed V and J ends, which lost 0 bases and 11 bases, there was a span of 22 bases. The CDR3 sequence is 16 residues long. CDR3 sequence (DNA): TGCGCCAGCAGCCAAGATCTCCACAGGGAAGCAAGAGGGGCTTTCTTT. Translated: CASSQDLHREARGAFF.

The CDR3 reads CASSLPSATDTQYF. In DNA, the CDR3 is TGTGCCAGCAGCTTGCCTAGCGCTACAGATACGCAGTATTTT. The J gene is TRBJ2-3, the V gene TRBV7-9, with D possibly matching TRBD2 (6 bases). The CDR3 is 14 residues long. V was shortened by 3 bases and J by 3 bases, with 10 bases between the two germline ends. Germline-derived CDR1 and CDR2 are SEHNR and FQNEAQ (reference sequence).

This clonotype was counted between two and nine times. V gene TRBV2 combines with J gene TRBJ1-5; TRBD1 aligns across 7 bases. CDR1 is SNHLY and CDR2 is FYNNEI in the germline V gene. V lost 7 bases and J lost 4; bases outside the gene matches: 4. This CDR3 contains 13 residues. CDR3 protein: CASNAGGNQPQHF. CDR3 nucleotides: TGTGCCAGCAATGCAGGGGGTAATCAGCCCCAGCATTTT.

The chain is built from TRBV6-5 and TRBJ2-3; perhaps TRBD1 as D (6 bases). Trimming took off 11 bases at V and 4 bases at J, with 13 bases between the two ends. Germline V gene lookup returns CDR1 MNHEY and CDR2 SVGAGI. There are 12 residues in the CDR3. In DNA, the CDR3 is TGTGCCGCCACAGGGAACTCAGATACGCAGTATTTT. Its protein product is CAATGNSDTQYF.

The V and J genes are TRBV7-9 and TRBJ2-7; TRBD1 matches at 9 bases. Germline V lookup: CDR1 SEHNR, CDR2 FQNEAQ (reference sequence). V shed 8 bases, J shed 0 bases, and the junction held 5 bases outside the gene matches. CDR3 length: 14 residues. Here the CDR3 reads CASGYRGPSYEQYF. Here the CDR3 DNA reads TGTGCCAGCGGATACAGGGGGCCCTCCTACGAGCAGTACTTC.

This chain connects TRBV15 to TRBJ1-4; 7 bases map to TRBD1. Looked up from germline, CDR1 is LNHNV and CDR2 is YYDKDF (reference sequence). V shed 0 bases, J shed 7 bases, and the junction held 11 bases outside the gene matches. CDR3 size: 17 residues. The CDR3 loop is CATSRDGVTGRREKLFF. The CDR3 DNA follows: TGTGCCACCAGCAGAGATGGAGTGACAGGGCGGCGTGAAAAACTGTTTTTT. Supplemented by reference TRBV15 and TRBJ1-4, the full variable domain reads DAMVIQNPRYQVTQFGKPVTLSCSQTLNHNVMYWYQQKSSQAPKLLFHYYDKDFNNEADTPDNFQSRRPNTSFCFLDIRSPGLGDTAMYLCATSRDGVTGRREKLFFGSGTQLSVL.

This clonotype was found a few times. V gene TRBV5-1 combines with J gene TRBJ1-1, with D perhaps TRBD1 (5 bases). In germline, CDR1 is SGHRS, CDR2 YFSETQ. The CDR3 consists of 14 residues. Trimming took off 4 bases at V and 1 base at J, with 11 bases between the two ends. The CDR3, as DNA: TGCGCCAGCAGCCCCGGACATACGAACACTGAAGCTTTCTTT. Protein: CASSPGHTNTEAFF.

This clonotype was seen a few times. The J gene is TRBJ1-5, the V gene TRBV10-3; unclear D gene. The CDR3 has 11 residues. The V and J ends lost 8 bases and 5 bases respectively, with 7 bases between them. Per germline, CDR1 ENHRY and CDR2 SYGVKD. CDR3 sequence reads: CAIPRDQPQHF. In DNA, the CDR3 is TGTGCCATCCCCCGGGATCAGCCCCAGCATTTT.

CDR3 sequence: CASSLDSFLEAFF. In DNA form, the CDR3 reads TGCGCCAGCAGCTTGGATAGTTTCCTTGAAGCTTTCTTT. This chain connects TRBV5-1 to TRBJ1-1; no definite D call. The V end was cut by 0 bases, the J end by 7 bases, with 10 bases between. Germline-derived CDR1 and CDR2 are SGHRS and YFSETQ. This CDR3 is built from 13 residues.

The V gene is TRBV6-6, the J gene TRBJ1-1, with D unclear. V shed 6 bases and J shed 3 bases, with 11 bases lying between them. CDR3 size: 13 residues. CDR1 MNHNY and CDR2 SVGAGI come from the germline V gene (reference sequence). Written as DNA, the CDR3 is TGTGCCAGCAGGGAGCGGATGTACACTGAAGCTTTCTTT. Protein sequence: CASRERMYTEAFF.

A note on this clonotype: The junction departs from germline at one end; a sequencing error may be responsible. The gene calls are TRBV19 and TRBJ2-7, with 7 bases aligning to TRBD1. The CDR3 spans 13 residues. Germline V gene lookup returns CDR1 LNHDA and CDR2 SQIVND (reference sequence). CDR3 region: CASSPGQSYEQYF. Here the CDR3 DNA reads TGTGCCAGTAGCCCGGGACAGTCCTATGAGCAGTACTTC.

This chain links TRBV4-3 with TRBJ1-2; 7 positions agree with TRBD1. V was pared by 2 bases and J by 8 bases, with 8 bases of the junction left unmatched. Germline CDR1 is LGHNA and CDR2 is YSLEER. This CDR3 is 14 amino acids long. CDR3 bases: TGCGCCAGCAGCCAAACGGACAGGTTGGAAGGCTACACCTTC. Amino acids: CASSQTDRLEGYTF.

The rearrangement links TRBV11-1 to TRBJ2-1; D may be TRBD2 (6 bases). This CDR3 is 17 amino acids long. Germline V CDR1 and CDR2: SGHAT, FQDESV (reference sequence). Trimming stripped 1 base from V and 6 bases from J, with 19 bases between. Here the CDR3 reads CASSLVGWASAVNEQFF. Written as DNA, the CDR3 is TGTGCCAGCAGCTTAGTCGGATGGGCTAGCGCGGTCAATGAGCAGTTCTTC.

This clonotype occurred a few times. This chain connects TRBV10-3 to TRBJ1-5; the D gene is possibly TRBD1 (6 bases). The CDR3 length is 15 residues. Germline V CDR1 and CDR2: ENHRY, SYGVKD. The V and J ends lost 3 bases and 4 bases respectively, with 13 bases between them. In nucleotides, the CDR3 is TGTGCCATCAGTGATGAGGGGGTGAGGAATCAGCCCCAGCATTTT. Protein: CAISDEGVRNQPQHF.

This clonotype came up a few times. The chain uses TRBV12-3 or TRBV12-4 and TRBJ1-5, with D perhaps matching TRBD1 (5 bases). V lost 5 bases and J lost 1, with 18 bases in between. The CDR3 spans 17 residues. The CDR3 loop reads CASSPGRGGWSNQPQHF. CDR3 nucleotide sequence: TGTGCCAGCAGTCCCGGTAGGGGCGGGTGGAGCAATCAGCCCCAGCATTTT.

The chain carries TRBV2 and TRBJ2-1; 8 bases line up with TRBD2. The CDR3 runs 15 residues. The V and J ends lost 6 bases and 3 bases, in that order; junction bases with no gene match: 7. CDR1 is SNHLY and CDR2 is FYNNEI in the germline V gene. This CDR3 is CASSAAGESYNEQFF. The DNA for the CDR3 is TGTGCCAGCAGCGCAGCGGGAGAAAGCTACAATGAGCAGTTCTTC.

This clonotype was seen a handful of times. J is TRBJ1-2 and V is TRBV28, with 7 bases lining up with TRBD1. The germline CDR1 and CDR2 sequences are MDHEN and SYDVKM. V lost 8 bases, J lost 5 bases, and 11 bases stayed unmatched. The CDR3 sequence is 14 residues long. The CDR3 reads CASQIQGKGYGYTF. The CDR3 DNA reads as TGTGCCAGCCAAATACAGGGGAAGGGATATGGCTACACCTTC.

This clonotype was observed a few times. CDR3 DNA sequence: TGTGCCAGTAGCGATGGCAATCAGCCCCAGCATTTT. Translating it yields CASSDGNQPQHF. The rearrangement links TRBV19 to TRBJ1-5; D call uncertain. The germline CDR1 and CDR2 sequences are LNHDA and SQIVND (reference sequence). The CDR3 length is 12 residues. Trimming removed 6 bases from V and 2 bases from J, with 5 bases in between.

CDR3 bases: TGTGCCAGCAGTCGAACGGGACAATCGATGGGCTATGGCTACACCTTC. Residues: CASSRTGQSMGYGYTF. The chain combines TRBV7-2 with TRBJ1-2; possible D gene TRBD1, 6 bases. Germline V gene lookup returns CDR1 SGHTA and CDR2 FQGNSA. The V end lost 6 bases, the J end lost 4 bases, and 21 bases lay between the germline ends. This CDR3 region has 16 residues.

Only a few counts were recorded for this clonotype. The chain employs TRBV14 and TRBJ1-1; TRBD1 is a possible D gene (5 bases). Trimming removed 4 bases from V and 6 bases from J, with 15 bases in between. The CDR3 has 14 residues. Germline loops: CDR1 SGHDN, CDR2 FVKESK. The DNA for the CDR3 is TGTGCCAGCAGCCCCTCAGGGCGCGGCGCTGAAGCTTTCTTT. Its protein is CASSPSGRGAEAFF.

V is TRBV5-1 and J is TRBJ1-2; D remains ambiguous. Between the trimmed V and J ends, which lost 4 bases and 5 bases, there was a span of 9 bases. This CDR3 comprises 12 residues. CDR1 SGHRS and CDR2 YFSETQ come from the germline V gene. The CDR3 DNA reads TGCGCCAGCAGCCTAGGAGAGTATGGCTACACCTTC. Translation gives CASSLGEYGYTF.

V and J are TRBV12-3 or TRBV12-4 and TRBJ1-4; D remains ambiguous. The CDR3 is made up of 12 amino acids. V gave up 5 bases and J gave up 11 bases, with 12 bases separating them. The CDR3 region has the DNA TGTGCCAGCAGTCCTCCCACCGGTAAACTGTTTTTT. Translating gives CASSPPTGKLFF.

This clonotype has a handful of counts. This chain connects TRBV5-1 to TRBJ1-2; TRBD1 is a possible D gene (5 bases). This CDR3 contains 14 residues. V was trimmed by 0 bases and J by 1 base, leaving 7 bases between them. From germline, CDR1 is SGHRS and CDR2 YFSETQ. Written as DNA, the CDR3 is TGCGCCAGCAGCTTGGAGACAGTTAACTATGGCTACACCTTC. This codes for CASSLETVNYGYTF. Based on the CDR3 plus reference TRBV5-1 and TRBJ1-2, the full variable domain is KAGVTQTPRYLIKTRGQQVTLSCSPISGHRSVSWYQQTPGQGLQFLFEYFSETQRNKGNFPGRFSGRQFSNSRSEMNVSTLELGDSALYLCASSLETVNYGYTFGSGTRLTVV.

This rearrangement joins TRBV20-1 to TRBJ1-6; no definite D call. Germline CDR1 reads DFQATT; CDR2 reads SNEGSKA (reference sequence). The CDR3 has 15 amino acids. Trimming took off 0 bases at V and 9 bases at J, with 15 bases between the two ends. Written as DNA, the CDR3 is TGCAGTGCTAGAGATGAGCGGGGTGTCGGTTCACCCCTCCACTTT. This gives the protein CSARDERGVGSPLHF.

The chain joins TRBV4-3 to TRBJ2-4, with no clear D. The CDR3 consists of 15 residues. Germline assignment: CDR1 LGHNA and CDR2 YSLEER. Trimming cost V 0 bases and J 8 bases, with 14 bases left between them. The CDR3 DNA reads TGCGCCAGCAGCCAAGATAGATGGCAAGAGGACATTCAGTACTTC. Encoded protein: CASSQDRWQEDIQYF.

This chain connects TRBV4-3 to TRBJ1-1, with no clear D. Germline CDR1 LGHNA, CDR2 YSLEER. V was trimmed by 4 bases and J by 0 bases, leaving 15 bases between them. The CDR3 is made up of 16 amino acids. Here the CDR3 DNA reads TGCGCCAGCAGCCGCATGCGAGAGTTAATGAACACTGAAGCTTTCTTT. As protein: CASSRMRELMNTEAFF.

The chain recombines TRBV5-5 with TRBJ1-4; D may be TRBD1 (6 bases). The CDR3 has 16 residues. CDR1 is SGHKS and CDR2 is YYEKEE in the germline V gene (reference sequence). V was trimmed by 1 base and J by 3 bases, leaving 13 bases between them. CDR3 nucleotides: TGTGCCAGCAGCTTGTTCCTTCAGGGGTCTAATGAAAAACTGTTTTTT. Amino acids: CASSLFLQGSNEKLFF. The full variable domain, in which reference TRBV5-5 and TRBJ1-4 provide the parts outside the CDR3, is DAGVTQSPTHLIKTRGQQVTLRCSPISGHKSVSWYQQVLGQGPQFIFQYYEKEERGRGNFPDRFSARQFPNYSSELNVNALLLGDSALYLCASSLFLQGSNEKLFFGSGTQLSVL.

The chain combines TRBV20-1 with TRBJ1-5; tentatively, D is TRBD1 (6 bases). The CDR3 has 15 amino acids. Germline V CDR1 and CDR2: DFQATT, SNEGSKA (reference sequence). V was trimmed by 3 bases and J by 8 bases, leaving 20 bases between them. CDR3 sequence: CSASITGTPSEPQHF. CDR3 in DNA: TGCAGTGCTAGCATCACCGGGACACCTTCAGAGCCCCAGCATTTT.

This clonotype came up a few times. The chain joins TRBV20-1 to TRBJ1-3; 7 bases fit TRBD1. CDR1 is DFQATT and CDR2 is SNEGSKA in the germline V gene (reference sequence). V shed 5 bases and J 0 bases; nucleotides not matched to a gene: 4. CDR3 length: 14 residues. The CDR3 DNA follows: TGCAGTGCTTTACAGGGGAGCTCTGGAAACACCATATATTTT. This codes for CSALQGSSGNTIYF.

This chain links TRBV7-9 with TRBJ2-3; D is uncertain. V was cut by 1 base and J by 6 bases, with 11 bases left in between. The CDR3 consists of 14 residues. CDR1 and CDR2 (germline): SEHNR, FQNEAQ (reference sequence). The CDR3: CASSLVGFKDTQYF. The CDR3 DNA reads TGTGCCAGCAGCTTAGTAGGGTTTAAGGATACGCAGTATTTT.

This rearrangement joins TRBV28 to TRBJ1-2; maybe TRBD1 (5 bases). In germline, CDR1 is MDHEN, CDR2 SYDVKM. V was pared by 3 bases and J by 2 bases, with 16 bases between. The CDR3 is 16 amino acids. The CDR3 loop reads CASSLGRGYANYGYTF. CDR3 in DNA: TGTGCCAGCAGTTTGGGTCGGGGGTACGCGAACTATGGCTACACCTTC.

This clonotype turned up a few times. V is TRBV12-3 or TRBV12-4 and J is TRBJ1-1; D remains ambiguous. The germline V and J ends were trimmed by 6 bases and 4 bases, with 15 bases remaining between them. The CDR3 is 14 amino acids. CDR3 amino acids: CASRGSFSSTEAFF. As DNA, the CDR3 is TGTGCCAGCAGGGGTTCCTTTTCGAGCACTGAAGCTTTCTTT.